This T cell receptor (beta chain) was captured by sequencing in a study of T cell responses to AZD1222 COVID-19 vaccine listed by TCRdb under 2021. Background on the whole study: AZD1222 recipients with second doses at about 4 weeks or about 12 weeks were pooled, because spike-specific TCR depth and breadth did not differ between schedules. TCR sequencing was performed for roughly 250 trial participants, of whom 200 to 210 were given two doses of AZD1222 and approximately 26 were given two doses of MenACWY control vaccine. Trial participants were enrolled into age subgroups of 18-55, 56-69 and 70-plus years, which contained about 160, 30 and 59 TCR-sequenced participants, respectively. Study-wide conclusions, independent of this receptor: Only 5 to 7 AZD1222 recipients were SARS-CoV-2 seropositive at baseline, limiting conclusions about previously exposed vaccinees. Spike-specific TCR breadth and depth rose significantly after two AZD1222 doses compared with day 0 and with MenACWY recipients. No day 14 peak-response samples were available, so repertoires were characterized only after the peak T cell response. In the small 56-69-year group, the increase in depth fell short of significance, most likely because of low power. Most participants were white British and females outnumbered males, and the authors suggested that clonal diversity may have been underestimated. Vaccine-associated CD4 TCRs spanned the whole spike protein, with dominant responses in regions 160-218 and 743-854. Reportedly, almost half of the unique spike-specific TCRs recognized epitopes lying outside the regions that are mutated in the B.1.351 and B.1.1.7 variants.

The CDR3 regions of human TCRbeta chains were subjected to immunosequencing. In the original analysis: Repertoire TCRs were checked for matches against a reference library of SARS-CoV-2-specific TCRs that had been generated using the MIRA antigen-specificity platform. Breadth meant the fraction of unique TCRs that were SARS-CoV-2-associated, whereas depth meant the fraction of total T cells that were SARS-CoV-2-associated. Using the MIRA data, each spike-specific TCR was assigned both to the spike region to which the TCR was reactive and to a CD4 or CD8 class. Log10-transformed breadth and depth values were compared by one-way ANOVA with Sidak's multiple comparisons tests. TCRdb's version of the immuneACCESS table is confined to in-frame rearrangements and falls short of the full clone set. An unresolved V gene accounts for under half of the shortfall where checked; the remainder is of unknown origin. The V and J calls and clone size are taken from that table; D and trimming were inferred from the DNA. In this sample the table shows approximately 100,000 clones, roughly 91% of which occur a single time. The leading ten clones occupy 4.5% to 5.5% of the sample.

Via the germline V gene, CDR1 is MGHDK and CDR2 SYGVNS. Between the V and J ends, shortened by 4 bases and 0 bases respectively, the junction contains 4 bases. The CDR3 goes from the cysteine to the phenylalanine over 12 residues. Kept here is only the CDR3 DNA, which spans 36 bases and is read in frame from base 1. Explained via the paper, the time point label denotes: baseline before first vaccination. The vaccinee samples were drawn from two UK trials, COV001 and COV002, one of which was a single-blind randomized controlled phase 2/3 trial testing AZD1222 (ChAdOx1 nCoV-19) in healthy adults. For TCRbeta chain sequencing, PBMC samples from trial participants were taken at day 0 and at day 28 after the second dose. A word on this clone: Its antigen is unknown. Base-call qualities are not available, and no considerably larger clone is one nucleotide away.

The V and J genes are TRBV25-1 and TRBJ2-7, with an unclear D gene assignment. This sequence originates from an adult in good health. Specimen: peripheral blood, collected on day 0 of AZD1222 vaccination. The bases read TGTGCCAGCAGTGGCAACTCCTACGAGCAGTACTTC. This codes for CASSGNSYEQYF.